Reported below is one TCR beta chain. This record belongs to a study of T cell clonotyping in hematopoietic cell transplantation. Germline-derived CDR1 and CDR2 are SEHNR and FQNEAQ (reference sequence). Between the trimmed V and J ends, which lost 2 bases and 9 bases, there was a span of 5 bases. CDR3 length: 11 residues. Clones were read by immunoSEQ multiplex PCR, and TCRdb kept only the in-frame ones, dropping some. The top ten clones hold roughly 31% of a sample with about 2,800 clones, approximately 83% of them seen once. This chain uses TRBV7-9 with TRBJ1-5, with D unclear. The source is a female patient aged 40-50 years who had an allogeneic stem cell transplant from a related donor, so T cells may come from the graft donor. Some clones in this sample may be carry-over from other donors' samples. The specimen was PBMCs, collected 180 days after allogeneic stem cell transplant. CDR3 protein: CASSLILPQHF. Here the CDR3 DNA reads TGTGCCAGCAGCTTAATTTTGCCCCAGCATTTT.